These 12 T cell receptor beta chains share one sample of origin, sequenced in a study of preoperative IRX-2 immunotherapy in early breast cancer. Sequenced by immunoSEQ multiplex PCR; TCRdb stores in-frame clones only, minus some. The sample records roughly 62,000 clones, around 94% being singletons. Treatment reported: preoperative locoregional IRX-2 cytokine immunotherapy. The sample was collected from a patient treated with IRX-2 immunotherapy. Source of these receptors: a human donor with breast cancer.

Details on this clone: One end of the junction is discordant with germline, which a read error may explain. The chain couples TRBV7-2 to TRBJ2-1; 9 bases align to TRBD2. The CDR3 runs to 14 residues. CDR1 SGHTA and CDR2 FQGNSA come from the germline V gene. This CDR3 reads CASSLAGPYNEQFF. The CDR3 DNA reads TGTGCCAGCAGCCTAGCGGGACCGTACAATGAGCAGTTCTTC.

Only one count was recorded for this clone. V and J are TRBV5-4 and TRBJ2-5; possibly TRBD2 for D (7 bases). There are 15 residues in the CDR3. CDR1 is SGHNT and CDR2 is YYREEE in the germline V gene (reference sequence). The ends were cut back, 2 bases at V and 3 bases at J, with 14 bases in the middle. The CDR3 DNA sequence: TGTGCCAGCAGCTTAGGGGGGGGTATGAAAGAGACCCAGTACTTC. This gives the protein CASSLGGGMKETQYF.

The rearrangement joins TRBV27 to TRBJ1-4; TRBD1 matches at 7 bases. The trim removed 2 bases at V and 8 bases at J, leaving 5 bases unmatched. CDR3 length: 14 amino acids. Per germline, CDR1 MNHEY and CDR2 SMNVEV (reference sequence). CDR3 nucleotide sequence: TGTGCCAGCAGTTTACAGGGGGAGAGGGAAAAACTGTTTTTT. Its translation: CASSLQGEREKLFF.

This chain connects TRBV27 to TRBJ1-1; a weak D match, TRBD1 (6 bases). CDR3 size: 13 residues. Germline assignment: CDR1 MNHEY and CDR2 SMNVEV (reference sequence). The ends were cut back, 7 bases at V and 6 bases at J, with 15 bases in the middle. The CDR3 bases are TGTGCCAGCAAAGGGGGGCAGGCTGCTGAAGCTTTCTTT. Its protein product is CASKGGQAAEAFF.

The chain has TRBV6-5 and TRBJ2-2; TRBD2 might be the D (6 bases). The CDR3 has 15 residues. Trimming took off 2 bases at V and 7 bases at J, with 14 bases between the two ends. CDR1 is MNHEY and CDR2 is SVGAGI in the germline V gene. In nucleotides, the CDR3 is TGTGCCAGCAGTTACGGCGGGGTAAATCACGGGGAGCTGTTTTTT. It is translated as CASSYGGVNHGELFF.

The chain couples TRBV27 to TRBJ2-3; D is ambiguous. Germline V CDR1 and CDR2: MNHEY, SMNVEV (reference sequence). V gave up 3 bases and J gave up 2 bases, with 6 bases separating them. The CDR3 is 13 amino acids. In nucleotides, the CDR3 is TGTGCCAGCAGTTTTATAAACACAGATACGCAGTATTTT. It encodes CASSFINTDTQYF.

CDR3 in DNA: TGTGCCAGCAACTATGGCGGGGGGGCCTTTGATACGCAGTATTTT. The encoded protein is CASNYGGGAFDTQYF. The J gene is TRBJ2-3, the V gene TRBV9; 9 nucleotides align to TRBD2. Unmatched junction bases numbered 11, after V lost 6 bases and J lost 6 bases. Germline CDR1 reads SGDLS; CDR2 reads YYNGEE. This CDR3 has 15 residues.

The rearrangement joins TRBV19 to TRBJ2-2; no reliable D call. This CDR3 spans 12 amino acids. The ends were cut back, 7 bases at V and 0 bases at J, with 3 bases in the middle. Germline assignment: CDR1 LNHDA and CDR2 SQIVND (reference sequence). DNA of the CDR3: TGTGCCAGTAACCCGAACACCGGGGAGCTGTTTTTT. As protein: CASNPNTGELFF.

The chain employs TRBV7-2 and TRBJ1-1; D not resolved. CDR3 length equals 14 residues. Germline V lookup: CDR1 SGHTA, CDR2 FQGNSA. Trimming removed 6 bases from V and 10 bases from J, with 21 bases in between. The DNA of the CDR3 is TGTGCCAGCAGTCGCCTTGAGGCCCAGGTGAGAGCTTTCTTT. It translates to CASSRLEAQVRAFF.

The chain combines TRBV2 with TRBJ2-5, with 7 nucleotides matching TRBD1. The CDR3 loop spans 13 amino acids. The germline gives CDR1 SNHLY, CDR2 FYNNEI. J was trimmed by 5 bases and V by 11 bases; bases with no gene match: 11. CDR3 residues: CAGRQGSGETQYF. The CDR3 coding sequence is TGTGCCGGGAGACAGGGATCAGGGGAGACCCAGTACTTC.

This chain connects TRBV6-4 to TRBJ2-7; 10 nucleotides match TRBD2. From germline, CDR1 is MRHNA and CDR2 SNTAGT. The CDR3 is 12 amino acids. The trim removed 9 bases at V and 5 bases at J, leaving 4 bases unmatched. In DNA, the CDR3 is TGTGCCAGTGGACTAGCGGAGGACGAGCAGTACTTC. Encoded protein: CASGLAEDEQYF.

The chain has TRBV7-2 and TRBJ1-5, with D hard to call. The CDR3 length is 14 residues. The germline V gene encodes CDR1 SGHTA and CDR2 FQGNSA. V was cut by 2 bases and J by 6 bases, with 11 bases left in between. In nucleotides, the CDR3 is TGTGCCAGCAGCTTAAAGTTTAAGGGTCAGCCCCAGCATTTT. Amino acid sequence: CASSLKFKGQPQHF.